Presented here are 31 T cell receptor beta chains from one specimen sequenced in a study of blood T cells in healthy people across ages. For the second PCR, which ran for roughly 7 to 11 cycles, a sample-barcoded 5' primer and a J-beta primer mix were used. MiXCR, run by TCRdb on the 5' RACE reads, gives a single entry per CDR3 protein. The table has 600,000 or so distinct CDR3 sequences, about 30% seen once; the top ten hold approximately 14%. The sequenced sample consisted of blood. Receptors originate from a woman at least 80 years old in good health.

The chain couples TRBV3-1 to TRBJ1-4; D unresolved. The CDR3 runs 15 residues. V lost 2 bases and J lost 4, with 11 bases in between. Germline-derived CDR1 and CDR2 are LGHDT and YNNKEL (reference sequence). DNA of the CDR3: TGTGCCAGCAGCCAATCCGGTATCCGTAATGAAAAACTGTTTTTT. Translation gives CASSQSGIRNEKLFF.

On this clonotype itself: A much larger clone sits a single nucleotide away, making a read error possible. The V and J genes are TRBV27 and TRBJ2-5; 8 nucleotides agree with TRBD1. The germline CDR1 and CDR2 sequences are MNHEY and SMNVEV (reference sequence). The CDR3 covers 15 residues. The ends lost 6 bases at V and 1 base at J; junction bases unmatched: 7. CDR3 DNA sequence: TGTGCCAGCAGACGGGCAGGGGGCCCCCAAGAGACCCAGTACTTC. Its translation is CASRRAGGPQETQYF.

The table lists this clonotype with a count of one. The chain joins TRBV20-1 to TRBJ2-5; D is perhaps TRBD1 (6 bases). Germline V gene lookup returns CDR1 DFQATT and CDR2 SNEGSKA (reference sequence). The CDR3 runs to 14 residues. Trimming removed 5 bases from V and 3 bases from J, with 16 bases in between. This CDR3 reads CSAQQGGREETQYF. CDR3 nucleotides: TGCAGTGCTCAACAGGGTGGTCGGGAAGAGACCCAGTACTTC.

The chain carries TRBV30 and TRBJ2-7, with 7 bases aligning to TRBD1. In germline, CDR1 is GTSNPN, CDR2 SVGIG (reference sequence). This CDR3 contains 11 residues. V gave up 7 bases and J gave up 1 base; unmatched junction bases: 1. CDR3 protein: CALTGSYEQYF. The DNA for the CDR3 is TGTGCCTTGACAGGGTCCTACGAGCAGTACTTC. The variable domain in full, with the rest retrieved from reference TRBV30 and TRBJ2-7, is SQTIHQWPATLVQPVGSPLSLECTVEGTSNPNLYWYRQAAGRGLQLLFYSVGIGQISSEVPQNLSASRPQDRQFILSSKKLLLSDSGFYLCALTGSYEQYFGPGTRLTVT.

This clonotype was detected many times. V and J are TRBV28 and TRBJ2-5; unclear D gene. Germline V gene data show CDR1 as MDHEN and CDR2 as SYDVKM. With 2 bases removed from V and 5 bases from J, the gap between germline ends came to 9 bases. The CDR3 totals 13 residues. The CDR3 DNA reads TGTGCCAGCAGTTTACCCTATAGGGAGACCCAGTACTTC. Protein sequence: CASSLPYRETQYF.

This clonotype has only a few counts. The genes are TRBV15 and TRBJ1-1; D is uncertain. The V and J ends lost 8 bases and 4 bases respectively, with 14 bases between them. This CDR3 spans 13 amino acids. CDR1 and CDR2 from the germline V gene are LNHNV and YYDKDF (reference sequence). CDR3 sequence reads: CATGLSRRTEAFF. CDR3 nucleotides: TGTGCCACCGGTCTTAGTAGGCGCACTGAAGCTTTCTTT.

The sample holds a few counts of this clonotype. This rearrangement joins TRBV4-3 to TRBJ1-4, with a tentative D call TRBD1 (5 bases). The CDR3 length is 15 residues. Between the trimmed V and J ends, which lost 1 base and 3 bases, there was a span of 9 bases. CDR1 LGHNA and CDR2 YSLEER come from the germline V gene. The CDR3, as DNA: TGCGCCAGCAGCCAAGGCGGGGGACCTAATGAAAAACTGTTTTTT. This encodes CASSQGGGPNEKLFF.

The chain uses TRBV10-3 and TRBJ1-5; unclear D gene. The CDR3 sequence is 13 residues long. Germline V CDR1 and CDR2: ENHRY, SYGVKD. V was shortened by 2 bases and J by 4 bases, with 6 bases between the two germline ends. The CDR3 loop is CAISETPNQPQHF. The DNA for the CDR3 is TGTGCCATCAGTGAGACACCTAATCAGCCCCAGCATTTT.

In its sample, this clonotype was seen many times. This chain connects TRBV20-1 to TRBJ2-5; 12 positions match TRBD1. The CDR3 runs to 15 residues. The J segment lost 4 bases and the V segment lost 6 bases, leaving 9 bases of the junction unmatched. Germline loops: CDR1 DFQATT, CDR2 SNEGSKA (reference sequence). CDR3 sequence (DNA): TGCAGTGCCCGGGACAGGGGGCGCCCCCGAGAGACCCAGTACTTC. Translated, it gives CSARDRGRPRETQYF.

Turning to this clonotype: Possible read error: a much larger clone is one base away. This rearrangement joins TRBV2 to TRBJ2-5; 14 nucleotides match TRBD2. CDR3 size: 15 residues. Germline V gene sequence: CDR1 SNHLY, CDR2 FYNNEI. The V and J ends lost 6 bases and 11 bases, in that order; junction bases with no gene match: 11. CDR3 DNA: TGTGCCAGCAGCGCGACTAGCGGGGGGGCCATTGAGCAGTACTTC. Translating it yields CASSATSGGAIEQYF.

CDR3 sequence: CASSDPGDNSPLHF. DNA for the CDR3: TGTGCCAGCAGTGATCCGGGGGATAATTCACCCCTCCACTTT. V usage is TRBV25-1 and J usage is TRBJ1-6; possible D gene TRBD1, 5 bases. This CDR3 is 14 amino acids long. V was cut by 3 bases and J by 5 bases, with 8 bases left in between. The germline gives CDR1 MGHDK, CDR2 SYGVNS.

This clonotype was counted at least ten times. J is TRBJ2-7 and V is TRBV5-1, with D tentatively TRBD2 (6 bases). The CDR3 sequence is 16 residues long. The germline V gene encodes CDR1 SGHRS and CDR2 YFSETQ. Trimming removed 0 bases from V and 6 bases from J, with 19 bases in between. CDR3 nucleotide sequence: TGCGCCAGCAGCTTGGGTGTGGGACTCTCACCTCGCGAGCAGTACTTC. It encodes CASSLGVGLSPREQYF.

This clonotype has a handful of counts. The CDR3 loop is CASKTSGGPPGELFF. The CDR3 DNA follows: TGTGCCAGCAAAACCTCGGGGGGCCCCCCCGGGGAGCTGTTTTTT. The rearrangement uses TRBV6-6 and TRBJ2-2, with D perhaps matching TRBD2 (7 bases). The V end was cut by 7 bases, the J end by 6 bases, with 18 bases between. Germline CDR1 MNHNY, CDR2 SVGAGI (reference sequence). This CDR3 contains 15 residues.

The chain couples TRBV29-1 to TRBJ1-2; 10 nucleotides align to TRBD1. Trimming cost V 7 bases and J 0 bases; bases outside gene matches: 2. Looked up from germline, CDR1 is SQVTM and CDR2 is ANQGSEA. The CDR3 is 13 amino acids. This chain's CDR3 is CSAGQGANYGYTF. The CDR3 bases are TGCAGCGCTGGACAGGGGGCTAACTATGGCTACACCTTC.

Regarding this clonotype: A much larger clonotype is one base distant, so this may be a read error. The V call is TRBV7-8, the J call TRBJ2-5, with D tentatively TRBD1 (6 bases). The better agreement between TRBJ2-7 and the DNA end casts doubt on the J call. Germline V CDR1 and CDR2: SGHVS, FQNEAQ. This CDR3 spans 14 amino acids. The CDR3 nucleotides read TGTGCCAGCAGCCTTCCTCCAGGGGAATACGAGCAGTACTTC. It is translated as CASSLPPGEYEQYF.

This clonotype occurred many times. The CDR3 region has the DNA TGTGCCAGCAGCTTAGCTAGATTAGATACGCAGTATTTT. Its translation: CASSLARLDTQYF. The chain links TRBV7-3 to TRBJ2-3; no firm D call. CDR3 length equals 13 residues. Germline assignment: CDR1 SGHTA and CDR2 FQGTGA. Trimming took 2 bases from V and 5 from J, leaving 8 bases between them.

This clonotype was counted at least ten times. The chain employs TRBV6-1 and TRBJ2-5; 9 bases agree with TRBD2. Germline V gene data show CDR1 as MNHNS and CDR2 as SASEGT. This CDR3 is built from 13 residues. J was trimmed by 11 bases and V by 11 bases; bases with no gene match: 15. The CDR3 nucleotides are TGTGCCCTCAGACAAGGGCTAGCGGGGAGACAGTACTTC. As protein: CALRQGLAGRQYF.

The sample holds a few counts of this clonotype. V and J are TRBV30 and TRBJ1-4; 8 bases match TRBD1. V lost 5 bases and J lost 8; bases outside the gene matches: 7. This CDR3 contains 13 residues. Germline V gives CDR1 GTSNPN, CDR2 SVGIG (reference sequence). In DNA, the CDR3 is TGTGCCTGGCAACGGGACAGGAAGGAAAAACTGTTTTTT. Protein: CAWQRDRKEKLFF. The complete variable domain, with remaining parts taken from reference TRBV30 and TRBJ1-4, reads SQTIHQWPATLVQPVGSPLSLECTVEGTSNPNLYWYRQAAGRGLQLLFYSVGIGQISSEVPQNLSASRPQDRQFILSSKKLLLSDSGFYLCAWQRDRKEKLFFGSGTQLSVL.

This clonotype was detected many times. The chain recombines TRBV3-1 with TRBJ2-5; 8 positions match TRBD1. The CDR3 contains 18 residues. After removal of 4 bases from V and 4 bases from J, the junction contained 17 bases not matched to a gene. Germline loops: CDR1 LGHDT, CDR2 YNNKEL (reference sequence). Here the CDR3 DNA reads TGTGCCAGCAGCCGTGACCTTTCACAGGGGGGCCTAGGAGAGACCCAGTACTTC. Protein product: CASSRDLSQGGLGETQYF.

The V call is TRBV4-1, the J call TRBJ1-2; D call uncertain. V was clipped by 3 bases and J by 3 bases, with 17 bases between them. Per the germline V gene, CDR1 is MGHRA and CDR2 is YSYEKL. This CDR3 spans 16 amino acids. The CDR3 protein is CASSHNRDWRDYGYTF. The CDR3 nucleotides are TGCGCCAGCAGCCATAATAGGGATTGGAGGGACTATGGCTACACCTTC.

There are many counts of this clonotype. The CDR3 reads CASSLAGVGYGYTF. CDR3 sequence (DNA): TGTGCCAGCAGCTTAGCAGGGGTCGGCTATGGCTACACCTTC. The chain combines TRBV7-9 with TRBJ1-2; D might be TRBD1 (5 bases). This CDR3 has 14 residues. V was trimmed by 0 bases and J by 4 bases, leaving 9 bases between them. Per germline, CDR1 SEHNR and CDR2 FQNEAQ (reference sequence).

This clonotype was observed a handful of times. The chain carries TRBV4-1 and TRBJ1-4; 10 positions match TRBD1. The CDR3 sequence is 19 residues long. Looked up from germline, CDR1 is MGHRA and CDR2 is YSYEKL. Trimming cost V 1 base and J 3 bases; bases outside gene matches: 11. CDR3 in DNA: TGCGCCAGCAGCCAAGGGTCCGGGACAGGGGAGCATGCTAATGAAAAACTGTTTTTT. Amino acids: CASSQGSGTGEHANEKLFF.

A word on this clonotype: A much larger clone is a single base away; this may be a read error. The genes are TRBV4-2 and TRBJ2-7; TRBD1 is a possible D gene (6 bases). V lost 3 bases to trimming and J lost 7 bases, with 16 bases between them. The CDR3 runs 14 residues. Germline-derived CDR1 and CDR2 are LGHNA and YNFKEQ. The CDR3 coding sequence is TGTGCCAGCAGCCATAGGGACATCGGAGGAGAGCAGTACTTC. This codes for CASSHRDIGGEQYF.

Note on this clonotype: A read error may account for a junction end that differs from germline. The chain uses TRBV7-9 and TRBJ2-7, with D possibly being TRBD2 (5 bases). Germline CDR1 reads SEHNR; CDR2 reads FQNEAQ (reference sequence). The CDR3 consists of 14 residues. CDR3 residues: CVSSPPFGSGEQYF. In DNA, the CDR3 is TGTGTCAGCAGCCCACCCTTTGGTTCGGGGGAGCAGTACTTC.

This clonotype was found a few times. V and J are TRBV6-1 and TRBJ1-5; 11 bases line up with TRBD1. The CDR3 covers 14 residues. Germline CDR1 and CDR2: MNHNS and SASEGT. V lost 5 bases and J lost 6; bases outside the gene matches: 3. The CDR3 DNA follows: TGTGCCAGCAGTCCGGACAGGGGGCTTCAGCCCCAGCATTTT. This codes for CASSPDRGLQPQHF.

This clonotype was detected ten times or more. The V call is TRBV3-1, the J call TRBJ2-1; 11 bases line up with TRBD2. Germline-derived CDR1 and CDR2 are LGHDT and YNNKEL (reference sequence). This CDR3 comprises 15 residues. The V gene end was trimmed by 1 base and the J gene end by 6 bases; junction bases not matched to a gene: 2. Here the CDR3 DNA reads TGTGCCAGCAGCCAAGGACTAGCGGGGATCAATGAGCAGTTCTTC. This translates into CASSQGLAGINEQFF.

In DNA, the CDR3 is TGTGCAAGTCGCTTAGATAATGTCGGGACTATTACCCCCGAGCAGTACTTC. This encodes CASRLDNVGTITPEQYF. V usage is TRBV12-2 and J usage is TRBJ2-7; TRBD2, as called in the table, went unchecked against the DNA. TRBV12-2 is annotated as a pseudogene. This CDR3 is built from 17 residues.

With respect to this clonotype: One base away lies a much larger clone, so this may be a sequencing read error. The V call is TRBV11-3, the J call TRBJ2-3; TRBD1 agrees at 9 bases. The CDR3 runs 15 residues. CDR1 is SGHNT, CDR2 YENEEA, per germline. CDR3 amino acids: CVSSQRDRVGDTQYF. The CDR3 DNA sequence: TGTGTCAGCAGCCAGCGGGACAGGGTTGGAGATACGCAGTATTTT.

Many counts were recorded for this clonotype. This rearrangement joins TRBV5-1 to TRBJ2-5; possibly TRBD1 for D (5 bases). Germline V gene lookup returns CDR1 SGHRS and CDR2 YFSETQ. V gave up 0 bases and J gave up 5 bases, with 11 bases separating them. The CDR3 is 14 residues long. This CDR3 reads CASSLEGVGETQYF. CDR3 nucleotide sequence: TGCGCCAGCAGCTTGGAAGGGGTTGGGGAGACCCAGTACTTC.

This clonotype was found many times. The chain couples TRBV4-2 to TRBJ1-4; a possible D gene is TRBD1 (6 bases). The germline CDR1 and CDR2 sequences are LGHNA and YNFKEQ. Deletions cut 4 bases from V and 8 bases from J, with 20 bases between. This CDR3 contains 16 residues. CDR3 DNA: TGTGCCAGCAGCCGACAAGGGGGGACGTCGGGGGAAAAACTGTTTTTT. It specifies CASSRQGGTSGEKLFF.

This clonotype was seen ten or more times. The chain joins TRBV20-1 to TRBJ2-3; 9 nucleotides line up with TRBD2. The CDR3 covers 14 residues. Germline loops: CDR1 DFQATT, CDR2 SNEGSKA (reference sequence). Trimming cost V 6 bases and J 2 bases; bases outside gene matches: 6. DNA of the CDR3: TGCAGTGCCATGAGCGGGGGGTTCACAGATACGCAGTATTTT. Translating it yields CSAMSGGFTDTQYF.